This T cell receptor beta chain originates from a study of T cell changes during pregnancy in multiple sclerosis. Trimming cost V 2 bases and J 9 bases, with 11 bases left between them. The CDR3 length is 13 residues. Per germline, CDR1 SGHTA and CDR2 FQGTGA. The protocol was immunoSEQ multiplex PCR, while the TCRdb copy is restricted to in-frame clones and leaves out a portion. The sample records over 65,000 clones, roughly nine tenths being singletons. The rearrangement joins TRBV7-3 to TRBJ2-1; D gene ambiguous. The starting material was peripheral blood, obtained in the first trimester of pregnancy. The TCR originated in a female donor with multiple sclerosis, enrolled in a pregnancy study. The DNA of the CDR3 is TGTGCCAGCAGCTTATCATCTGTTAGTGAGCAGTTCTTC. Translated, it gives CASSLSSVSEQFF.